The following is a T cell receptor beta chain sequence with its context. This specimen comes from a study of T cell changes during pregnancy in multiple sclerosis. Libraries were prepared by immunoSEQ multiplex PCR; TCRdb keeps only in-frame clonotypes and omits some of them. The table lists approximately 50,000 clones, around 92% of them singletons. This CDR3 has 12 residues. V lost 9 bases and J 7 bases, leaving 13 bases between the germline ends. CDR1 MNHEY and CDR2 SMNVEV come from the germline V gene (reference sequence). The sequencing here drew on CD4+ T cells from peripheral blood mononuclear cells, taken after pregnancy. V usage is TRBV27 and J usage is TRBJ1-5; a possible D gene is TRBD1 (6 bases). This TCR derives from a female donor with multiple sclerosis, enrolled in a pregnancy study. The DNA of the CDR3 is TGTGCCAGTGGGACACGCTCCCAGCCCCAGCATTTT. Protein: CASGTRSQPQHF.